This is a list of T cell receptor beta chains from one sample in a study of shared clonotypes between healthy human individuals. Measured with immunoSEQ multiplex PCR; TCRdb has only the in-frame clones, and not every one. The sample carries fewer than 2.5 million clones, 80% to 95% recorded once. Material: naive CD4+ T cells from PBMCs. These receptors all come from a man aged 18 to 30 in good health. Some clones in this sample may be carry-over from other donors' samples. The conserved cysteine and the conserved F or W are not part of the CDR3 here. The order of the fields is J gene, V gene, CDR3 protein.

TRBJ1-1	TRBV4-1	ASSQALQRQNTEAF
TRBJ2-7	TRBV19	ASSLSGASGRNEQY
TRBJ1-1	TRBV5-1	ASSLDQGYMNTEAF
TRBJ2-7	TRBV7-3	ASSLIRGHEQY
TRBJ1-1	TRBV29-1	SVRRQGDGEAF
TRBJ2-3	TRBV5-6	ASSLTLASPTQY
TRBJ2-1	TRBV7-9	ASSLEPDWGETYNEQF
TRBJ2-1	TRBV30	AWTPSRTSRQYEQF
TRBJ1-2	TRBV6-1	ASTLGAYYGYT
TRBJ1-1	TRBV5-6	ASSLYGAFMAF
TRBJ1-3	TRBV28	ASSPLLSGNTIY
TRBJ2-7	TRBV20-1	SATRQGEQY
TRBJ1-2	TRBV19	ASSLLRTAPNYGYT
TRBJ2-3	TRBV5-1	ASSLGGLAGGSTDTQY
TRBJ2-5	TRBV5-1	ASSLDAGGPGETQY
TRBJ2-2	TRBV6-7	ASSYTPGRDRGPDTGELF
TRBJ1-3	TRBV10-3	AISVTVSGNTIY
TRBJ1-5	TRBV2	ASSERTETQPQH
TRBJ2-7	TRBV18	ASSPRLGYEQY
TRBJ2-7	TRBV6-6	ASSYSTGSSYEQY
TRBJ1-2	TRBV4-1	ASSQDDRAYYGYT
TRBJ1-4	TRBV5-8	ASSPRDRANEKLF
TRBJ1-1	TRBV7-3	ASSLSMNTEAF
TRBJ2-3	TRBV7-3	ASSRLDRDTQY
TRBJ1-5	TRBV27	ASSFNREGNQPQH
TRBJ2-1	TRBV7-3	ASSFGGGAYNEQF
TRBJ1-2	TRBV28	ASSTNPGLTNYGYT
TRBJ2-7	TRBV7-3	ASSLIPGTVNYEQY
TRBJ1-1	TRBV28	ASSAQGQNTEAF
TRBJ1-2	TRBV7-3	ASSLGFGSHYGYT
TRBJ1-5	TRBV5-4	ASSLSGLGNQPQH
TRBJ2-7	TRBV5-4	ASSPSGGAYEQY
TRBJ2-7	TRBV5-6	ASSALAGGSYEQY
TRBJ2-1	TRBV28	ASTIAQGGNEQF
TRBJ2-1	TRBV19	ASSGRTRLGEQF
TRBJ2-3	TRBV7-9	ASSADIGSGSTDTQY
TRBJ1-3	TRBV13	ASSLGRGRTGNTIY
TRBJ2-3	TRBV27	ASSLGREVPDTQY
TRBJ1-1	TRBV7-8	ASSLVLTHTEAF
TRBJ2-5	TRBV30	AWTSGQETQY
TRBJ2-7	TRBV28	ASRRPGGSPYEQY
TRBJ2-1	TRBV7-2	ASSLRAGNHNEQF
TRBJ2-7	TRBV14	ASSRRDRTTYEQY
TRBJ2-6	TRBV2	ASSETGVGANVLT
TRBJ2-1	TRBV14	ASRLAGVSPNEQF
TRBJ2-1	TRBV11-3	ASSFIRGDEQF
TRBJ1-1	TRBV30	AWSVQVFNTEAF
TRBJ1-2	TRBV28	ASSGQGYGYT
TRBJ1-1	TRBV2	ASRSTGNTEAF
TRBJ1-2	TRBV5-5	ASSFVGGSYGYT
TRBJ2-7	TRBV29-1	SVSVAAREQY
TRBJ2-7	TRBV2	ASTGVPPGYEQY
TRBJ2-3	TRBV4-2	ASSLWGGSTDTQY
TRBJ1-1	TRBV27	ASSLSGFEGAF
TRBJ1-1	TRBV6-5	ASSYRDRNTEAF
TRBJ2-5	TRBV11-3	ASRAGGFQETQY
TRBJ2-7	TRBV28	ASSFRSSGRGGYEQY
TRBJ2-5	TRBV6-7	ASSYGIARPMETQY
TRBJ1-5	TRBV27	ASRGGTGPDQPQH
TRBJ2-1	TRBV5-1	ASSGGLATFPSSYNEQF